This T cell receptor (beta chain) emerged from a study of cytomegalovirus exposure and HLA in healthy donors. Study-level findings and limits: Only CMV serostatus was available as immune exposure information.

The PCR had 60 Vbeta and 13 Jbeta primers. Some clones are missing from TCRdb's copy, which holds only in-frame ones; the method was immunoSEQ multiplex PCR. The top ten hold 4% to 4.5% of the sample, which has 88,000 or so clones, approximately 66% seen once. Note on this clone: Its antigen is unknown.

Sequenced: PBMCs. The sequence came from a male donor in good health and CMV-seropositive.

The CDR3 is CASSLRTGELFF. CDR3 DNA sequence: TGTGCCAGCAGTTTACGGACCGGGGAGCTGTTTTTT. The chain uses TRBV28 and TRBJ2-2; D gene unclear. V gave up 2 bases and J gave up 5 bases, with 3 bases separating them. The CDR3 spans 12 residues. CDR1 MDHEN and CDR2 SYDVKM come from the germline V gene. Full variable domain (missing parts from reference TRBV28 and TRBJ2-2): DVKVTQSSRYLVKRTGEKVFLECVQDMDHENMFWYRQDPGLGLRLIYFSYDVKMKEKGDIPEGYSVSREKKERFSLILESASTNQTSMYLCASSLRTGELFFGEGSRLTVL.